This paragraph reports one T cell receptor beta chain. Antigen unknown. The entry originates in a study of neoadjuvant anti-PD-1 for oral cavity cancer. Study as a whole: Patients without progression got a fourth dose around day 43.

TCRdb keeps only in-frame clones here, not all; method: immunoSEQ multiplex PCR. This table has 55,000 to 75,000 clones, approximately 87% appearing once. The ends lost 6 bases at V and 9 bases at J; junction bases unmatched: 7. Germline-derived CDR1 and CDR2 are ENHRY and SYGVKD. This CDR3 spans 15 amino acids. Specified time point: after neoadjuvant nivolumab, at surgical resection. Patients had HPV-negative, locally advanced oral cavity squamous cell carcinoma. Overall study results and limits: Post-nivolumab, blood T cell clonality was significantly elevated in non-responders.

V gene TRBV10-3 combines with J gene TRBJ2-1, with TRBD2 matching 14 bases. The sequenced sample was PBMCs, obtained after nivolumab (anti-PD-1) treatment. The clonotype originates from a person aged 35-80 years with oral cavity squamous cell carcinoma. CDR3 region: CAIRSGTSGSIEQFF. The CDR3 DNA sequence: TGTGCCATCAGGTCCGGGACTAGCGGGAGTATTGAGCAGTTCTTC.